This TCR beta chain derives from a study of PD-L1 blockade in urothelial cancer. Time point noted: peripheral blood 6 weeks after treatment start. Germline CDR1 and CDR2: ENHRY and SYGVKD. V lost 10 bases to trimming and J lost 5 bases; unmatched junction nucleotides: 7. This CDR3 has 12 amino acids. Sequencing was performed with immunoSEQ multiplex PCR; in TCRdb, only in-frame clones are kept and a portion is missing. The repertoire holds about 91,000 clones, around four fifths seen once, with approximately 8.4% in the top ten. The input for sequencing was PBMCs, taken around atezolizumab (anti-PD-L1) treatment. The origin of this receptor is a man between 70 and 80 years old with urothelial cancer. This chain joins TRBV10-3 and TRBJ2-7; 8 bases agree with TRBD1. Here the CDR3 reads CATRQGIDEQYF. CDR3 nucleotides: TGTGCCACCCGACAGGGGATTGACGAGCAGTACTTC.